The clone carrying this T cell receptor (beta chain) has at least ten counts. Its target is not known. From 5'RACE with constant-segment primers came TCR alpha and TCR beta cDNA libraries that carried sample barcodes and UMIs. TCRdb ran MiXCR on the 5' RACE reads and lists one entry per CDR3 protein. The sample lists about 190,000 distinct CDR3 sequences; roughly a fifth were seen once. This sample is part of a study of T-cell memory formation after mild COVID-19. Study information: TCR clustering was largely donor specific.

CDR1 and CDR2 (germline): SGHRS, YFSETQ. V was cut by 1 base and J by 4 bases, with 9 bases left in between. The CDR3 is made up of 13 amino acids. Findings and caveats of the study: Mainly CM and EM harbored the contracting CD4+ clones; mainly EMRA harbored the CD8+ ones.

The receptor comes from an adult woman who had mild COVID-19 (a few samples of this study predate the infection). Cell type and time point are not known. This chain connects TRBV5-1 to TRBJ2-7; no clear D gene. Source material: PBMCs or a T cell subset sorted from them (not recorded which). The DNA for the CDR3 is TGCGCCAGCAGCTTGTCCGTCTCTTACGAGCAGTACTTC. Protein product: CASSLSVSYEQYF.